The source of this TCR beta chain is a study of memory CD4+ T cells and cytomegalovirus serostatus. Whole-study results and caveats: Repertoires predicted CMV serostatus with median bootstrapped AUC of approximately 0.94.

Single viable CD3+CD4+CD8-CD45RO+ cells were sorted as the memory CD4+ T cells. Donors' CMV status reflects serum IgG against pp150, pp28, p38, p52. On this clone itself: Its antigen is unknown.

Repertoires were generated with immunoSEQ multiplex PCR, while TCRdb's copy carries only in-frame clones and drops some. The profile shows more than 50,000 clones, around 80% of them singletons. The clonotype originates from an adult in good health and CMV-seronegative. The sample taken for sequencing was memory CD4+ T cells from blood.

The CDR3: CAIIPGYGTDTQYF. The CDR3 nucleotides are TGTGCCATCATCCCAGGGTATGGCACAGATACGCAGTATTTT. The chain employs TRBV10-3 and TRBJ2-3; perhaps TRBD1 as D (5 bases). Trimming left V 7 bases short and J 1 base short, with 12 bases between. CDR1 and CDR2 from the germline V gene are ENHRY and SYGVKD. CDR3 length: 14 residues.